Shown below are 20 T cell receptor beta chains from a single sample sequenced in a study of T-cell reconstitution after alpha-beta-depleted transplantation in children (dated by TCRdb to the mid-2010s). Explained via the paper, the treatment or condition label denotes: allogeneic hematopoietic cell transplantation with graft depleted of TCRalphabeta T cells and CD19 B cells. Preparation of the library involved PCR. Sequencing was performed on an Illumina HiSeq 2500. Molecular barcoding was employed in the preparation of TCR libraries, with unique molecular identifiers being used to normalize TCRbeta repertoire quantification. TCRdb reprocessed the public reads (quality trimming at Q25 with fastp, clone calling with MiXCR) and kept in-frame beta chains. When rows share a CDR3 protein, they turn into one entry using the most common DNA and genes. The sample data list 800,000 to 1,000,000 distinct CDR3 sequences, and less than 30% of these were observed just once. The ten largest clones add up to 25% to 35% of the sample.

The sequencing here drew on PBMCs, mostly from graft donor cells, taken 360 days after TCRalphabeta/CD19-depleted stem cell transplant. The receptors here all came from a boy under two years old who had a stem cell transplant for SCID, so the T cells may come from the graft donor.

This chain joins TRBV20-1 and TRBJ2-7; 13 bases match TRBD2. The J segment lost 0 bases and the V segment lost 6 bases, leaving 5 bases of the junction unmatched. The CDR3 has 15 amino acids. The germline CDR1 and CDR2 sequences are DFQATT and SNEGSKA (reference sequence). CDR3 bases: TGCAGTGCCGGACTAGCGGGGGTGCACTCCTACGAGCAGTACTTC. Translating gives CSAGLAGVHSYEQYF.

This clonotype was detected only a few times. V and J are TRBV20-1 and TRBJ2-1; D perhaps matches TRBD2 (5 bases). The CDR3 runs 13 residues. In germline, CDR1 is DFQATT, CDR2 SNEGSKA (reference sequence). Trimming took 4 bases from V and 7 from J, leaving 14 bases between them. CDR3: CSATRTRWNEQFF. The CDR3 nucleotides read TGCAGTGCTACACGTACTAGATGGAATGAGCAGTTCTTC.

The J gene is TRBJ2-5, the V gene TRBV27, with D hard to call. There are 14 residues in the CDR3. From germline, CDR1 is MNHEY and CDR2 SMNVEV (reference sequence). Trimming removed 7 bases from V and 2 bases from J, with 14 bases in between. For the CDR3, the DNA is TGTGCCAGCATGGGGTGGCGCGGTCAAGAGACCCAGTACTTC. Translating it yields CASMGWRGQETQYF.

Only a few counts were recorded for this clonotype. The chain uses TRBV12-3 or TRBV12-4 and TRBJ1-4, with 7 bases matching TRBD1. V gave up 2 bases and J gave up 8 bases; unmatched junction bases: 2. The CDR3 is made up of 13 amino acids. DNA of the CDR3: TGTGCCAGCAGTTTAAGGACAGGAGAAAAACTGTTTTTT. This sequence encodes CASSLRTGEKLFF.

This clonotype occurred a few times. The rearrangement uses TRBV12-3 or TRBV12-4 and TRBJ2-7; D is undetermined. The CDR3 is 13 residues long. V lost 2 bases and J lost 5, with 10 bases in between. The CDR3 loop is CASSLTLVDEQYF. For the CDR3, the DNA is TGTGCCAGCAGTTTAACCCTCGTCGACGAGCAGTACTTC.

CDR3 sequence (DNA): TGTGCCAGCAGTCAGGGGGTGGGGAACACAGATACGCAGTATTTT. Protein product: CASSQGVGNTDTQYF. This chain joins TRBV28 and TRBJ2-3; 7 nucleotides match TRBD1. There are 15 residues in the CDR3. Germline V gene lookup returns CDR1 MDHEN and CDR2 SYDVKM. V lost 5 bases and J lost 2; bases outside the gene matches: 7.

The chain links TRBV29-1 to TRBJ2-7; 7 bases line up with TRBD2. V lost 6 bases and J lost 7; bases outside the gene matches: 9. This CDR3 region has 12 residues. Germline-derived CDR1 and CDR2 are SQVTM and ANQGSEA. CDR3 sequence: CSVGTIRGEQYF. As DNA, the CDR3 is TGCAGCGTAGGGACTATCCGGGGGGAGCAGTACTTC.

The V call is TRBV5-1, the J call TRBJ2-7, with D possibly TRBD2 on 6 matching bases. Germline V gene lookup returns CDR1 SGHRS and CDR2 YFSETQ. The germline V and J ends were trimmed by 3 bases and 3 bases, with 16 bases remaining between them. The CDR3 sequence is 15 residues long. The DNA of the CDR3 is TGCGCCAGCAGCTCGAGGTCTGGGGAGGTCTACGAGCAGTACTTC. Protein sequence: CASSSRSGEVYEQYF.

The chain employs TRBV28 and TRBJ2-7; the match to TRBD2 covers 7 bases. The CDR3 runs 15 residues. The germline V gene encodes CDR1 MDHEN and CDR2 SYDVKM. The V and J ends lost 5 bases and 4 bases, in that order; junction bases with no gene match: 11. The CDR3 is CASSPRTSWDYEQYF. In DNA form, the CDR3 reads TGTGCCAGCAGTCCCCGGACTAGTTGGGATTACGAGCAGTACTTC.

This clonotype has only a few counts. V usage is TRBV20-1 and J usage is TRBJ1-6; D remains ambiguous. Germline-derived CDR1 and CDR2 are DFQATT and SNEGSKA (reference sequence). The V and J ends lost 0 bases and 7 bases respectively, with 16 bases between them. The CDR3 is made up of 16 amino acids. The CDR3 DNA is TGCAGTGCTAGAGATGGTGGCGGGAGGGCAAATTCACCCCTCCACTTT. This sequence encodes CSARDGGGRANSPLHF.

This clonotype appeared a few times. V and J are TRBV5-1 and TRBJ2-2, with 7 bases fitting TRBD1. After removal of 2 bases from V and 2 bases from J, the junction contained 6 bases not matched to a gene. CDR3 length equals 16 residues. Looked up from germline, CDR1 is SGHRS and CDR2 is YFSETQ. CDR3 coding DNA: TGCGCCAGCAGCTTATTAGGGGGCGGCAACACCGGGGAGCTGTTTTTT. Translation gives CASSLLGGGNTGELFF.

The chain's CDR3 is CASSQPDRELHEQYF. The CDR3 DNA follows: TGCGCCAGCAGCCAGCCTGACAGGGAACTGCACGAGCAGTACTTC. The V and J genes are TRBV4-1 and TRBJ2-7, with TRBD1 identical over 7 bases. The CDR3 runs 15 residues. The germline gives CDR1 MGHRA, CDR2 YSYEKL. J lost 5 bases, V lost 3 bases, and 10 bases had no gene match.

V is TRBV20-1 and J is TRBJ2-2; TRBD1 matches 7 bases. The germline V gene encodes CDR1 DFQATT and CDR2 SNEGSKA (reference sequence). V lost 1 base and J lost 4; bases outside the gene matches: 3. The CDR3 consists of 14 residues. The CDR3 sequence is CSARGQGITGELFF. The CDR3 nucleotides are TGCAGTGCTAGAGGACAGGGAATCACCGGGGAGCTGTTTTTT.

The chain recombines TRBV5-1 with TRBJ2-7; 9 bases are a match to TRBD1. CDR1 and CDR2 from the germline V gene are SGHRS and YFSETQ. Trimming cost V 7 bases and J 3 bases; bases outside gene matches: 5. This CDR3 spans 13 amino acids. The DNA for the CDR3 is TGCGCCAGCGGAGGACAGGGGCTCTACGAGCAGTACTTC. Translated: CASGGQGLYEQYF.

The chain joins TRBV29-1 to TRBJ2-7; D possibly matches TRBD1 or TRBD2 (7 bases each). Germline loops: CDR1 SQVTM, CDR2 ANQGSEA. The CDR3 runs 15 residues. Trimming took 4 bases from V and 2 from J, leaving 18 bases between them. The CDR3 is CSVAAGKGAPYEQYF. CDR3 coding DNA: TGCAGCGTTGCAGCGGGGAAGGGGGCCCCCTACGAGCAGTACTTC.

CDR3 region: CASSLVSQGMETQYF. DNA of the CDR3: TGCGCCAGCAGCTTGGTTTCCCAGGGGATGGAGACCCAGTACTTC. The V call is TRBV5-1, the J call TRBJ2-5, with D perhaps TRBD1 (6 bases). Germline CDR1 SGHRS, CDR2 YFSETQ. Trimming removed 0 bases at V and 5 bases at J, with 14 bases between. The CDR3 totals 15 residues.

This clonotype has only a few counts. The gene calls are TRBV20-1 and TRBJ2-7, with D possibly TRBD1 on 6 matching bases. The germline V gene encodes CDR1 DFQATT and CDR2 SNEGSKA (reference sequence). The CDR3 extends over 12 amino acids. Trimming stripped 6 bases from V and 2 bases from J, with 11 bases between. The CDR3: CSAPTGPYEQYF. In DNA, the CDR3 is TGCAGTGCCCCCACAGGGCCCTACGAGCAGTACTTC.

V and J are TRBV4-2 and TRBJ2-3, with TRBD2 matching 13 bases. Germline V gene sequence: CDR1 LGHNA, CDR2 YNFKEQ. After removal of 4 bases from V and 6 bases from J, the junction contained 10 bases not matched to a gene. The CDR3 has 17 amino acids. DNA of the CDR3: TGTGCCAGCAGCCCTTTACTAGCGGGGGGGCCAAGGGATACGCAGTATTTT. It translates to CASSPLLAGGPRDTQYF.

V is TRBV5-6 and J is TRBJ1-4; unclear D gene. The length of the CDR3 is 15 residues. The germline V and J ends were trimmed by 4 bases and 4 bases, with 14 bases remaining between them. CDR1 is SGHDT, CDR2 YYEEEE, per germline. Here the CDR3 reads CASSPLPQVNEKLFF. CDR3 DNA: TGTGCCAGCAGCCCACTTCCGCAGGTTAATGAAAAACTGTTTTTT.

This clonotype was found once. The CDR3 reads CASRTDRGTYQETQYF. The CDR3 nucleotides read TGTGCCAGCAGGACGGACAGGGGCACGTACCAAGAGACCCAGTACTTC. V usage is TRBV2 and J usage is TRBJ2-5; 9 positions match TRBD1. V dropped 6 bases and J dropped 0; count of bases not matched to a gene: 8. Germline lookup yields CDR1 SNHLY and CDR2 FYNNEI. This CDR3 spans 16 amino acids. Full variable domain (missing parts from reference TRBV2 and TRBJ2-5): EPEVTQTPSHQVTQMGQEVILRCVPISNHLYFYWYRQILGQKVEFLVSFYNNEISEKSEIFDDQFSVERPDGSNFTLKIRSTKLEDSAMYFCASRTDRGTYQETQYFGPGTRLLVL.